The T cell receptor (beta chain) under discussion was sequenced for a study of shared T cell receptors in the human thymus. V dropped 5 bases and J dropped 1 base, with 11 bases sitting between them. The CDR3 is 14 residues long. CDR1 and CDR2 from the germline V gene are MDHEN and SYDVKM. Profiling relied on immunoSEQ multiplex PCR, and the TCRdb table lists in-frame clones only, not all of them. The sample contains 700,000 to 750,000 clones, 70% to 90% of which appear only once. These same records also appear under a second study, on human thymus T cells.

V gene TRBV28 combines with J gene TRBJ2-5; no definite D call. The sequence was collected from a girl under three years old with a congenital heart defect. The sequenced sample was thymocytes. This chain's CDR3 is CASSPPPRQETQYF. CDR3 nucleotide sequence: TGTGCCAGCAGTCCCCCCCCGCGCCAAGAGACCCAGTACTTC. The complete variable domain, with remaining parts taken from reference TRBV28 and TRBJ2-5, reads DVKVTQSSRYLVKRTGEKVFLECVQDMDHENMFWYRQDPGLGLRLIYFSYDVKMKEKGDIPEGYSVSREKKERFSLILESASTNQTSMYLCASSPPPRQETQYFGPGTRLLVL.